This T cell receptor (beta chain) was captured in a study of blood T cell repertoires in COVID-19. V shed 5 bases and J 5 bases; nucleotides not matched to a gene: 9. In germline, CDR1 is MDHEN, CDR2 SYDVKM. The CDR3 has 16 amino acids. Original methodology: Estimates of nucleated cell counts were drawn from the amplification of reference gene primers. Sequencing used immunoSEQ multiplex PCR; TCRdb keeps in-frame clones, though not all of them. V and J calls and clone size come straight from that table; D and trimming were deduced from the DNA. The data hold 150,000 to 200,000 clones, with more than 75% observed a single time.

Sequenced input: PBMCs or T cells enriched from blood (not recorded which). This chain links TRBV28 with TRBJ1-2; TRBD1 matches at 12 bases. The TCR was taken from a man aged 55 to 69 who had been exposed to COVID-19. The CDR3 loop reads CASSGGTGGALYGYTF. The DNA of the CDR3 is TGTGCCAGCAGTGGTGGGACAGGGGGCGCGTTATATGGCTACACCTTC.